These 4 T cell receptor beta chains were sequenced from one sample in a study of control samples from healthy donors and cancer patients. Assay: immunoSEQ multiplex PCR; the TCRdb copy retains only in-frame clones and omits some. The sample consists of 100,000 to 150,000 clones, 70% to 90% of them appearing once. Sequencing was done on a sample of blood. The receptors originated from a man between 60 and 70 years old in good health.

This chain joins TRBV11-2 and TRBJ1-1, with unresolved D. V dropped 3 bases and J dropped 1 base, with 6 bases sitting between them. This CDR3 is built from 13 residues. Germline V gene sequence: CDR1 SGHAT, CDR2 FQNNGV. Written as DNA, the CDR3 is TGTGCCAGCAGCTTTTCAGAGAACACTGAAGCTTTCTTT. As protein: CASSFSENTEAFF.

The genes are TRBV7-3 and TRBJ1-3, with D possibly being TRBD1 (5 bases). The CDR3 totals 14 residues. Trimming cost V 2 bases and J 4 bases, with 9 bases left between them. Germline CDR1 is SGHTA and CDR2 is FQGTGA. The CDR3 reads CASSLDGQGNTIYF. The CDR3 nucleotides are TGTGCCAGCAGCTTAGACGGACAAGGAAACACCATATATTTT.

This chain connects TRBV3-1 (or the pseudogene TRBV3-2) to TRBJ2-2, with TRBD1 matching 7 bases. V lost 1 base and J lost 3; bases outside the gene matches: 2. Looked up from germline, CDR1 is LGHDT and CDR2 is YNNKEL (reference sequence). This CDR3 has 15 residues. The CDR3 nucleotides are TGTGCCAGCAGCCAAGGACAGGGTGACACCGGGGAGCTGTTTTTT. Residues: CASSQGQGDTGELFF.

This rearrangement joins TRBV27 to TRBJ2-7; possibly TRBD2 for D (6 bases). The CDR3 runs to 12 residues. CDR1 is MNHEY and CDR2 is SMNVEV in the germline V gene (reference sequence). V lost 3 bases to trimming and J lost 6 bases, with 9 bases between them. CDR3 sequence reads: CASSFWGGEQYF. CDR3 bases: TGTGCCAGCAGTTTCTGGGGAGGCGAGCAGTACTTC.